Below are 9 T cell receptor beta chains sequenced from a single sample in a study of blood T cell repertoires in COVID-19. Measured with immunoSEQ multiplex PCR; TCRdb has only the in-frame clones, and not every one. The data show hundreds of thousands of clones, with 88% seen just once and roughly 1.9% held by the top ten. Sequencing was carried out using PBMCs or T cells enriched from blood (not recorded which). The receptor set was obtained from a woman between 40 and 55 years old with acute COVID-19.

The table lists this clone with a count of one. The rearrangement links TRBV6-4 to TRBJ1-3; 11 nucleotides agree with TRBD1. In germline, CDR1 is MRHNA, CDR2 SNTAGT. The V and J ends lost 1 base and 8 bases, in that order; junction bases with no gene match: 4. The CDR3 consists of 15 residues. CDR3 residues: CASSDWGTGGDTIYF. As DNA, the CDR3 is TGTGCCAGCAGTGACTGGGGGACAGGGGGTGACACCATATATTTT.

The CDR3 nucleotides read TGTGCCATCAGTGAGGGGGCAGGGGGCTCCCATGGCTACACCTTC. Translated: CAISEGAGGSHGYTF. The V call is TRBV10-3, the J call TRBJ1-2, with 8 bases matching TRBD1. Germline trimming cut 2 bases from V and 6 bases from J; bases unmatched to any gene: 8. The V gene's germline CDR1 is ENHRY and CDR2 SYGVKD. The CDR3 runs to 15 residues.

The V and J genes are TRBV2 and TRBJ1-5, with D perhaps TRBD1 (5 bases). V was cut by 3 bases and J by 2 bases, with 8 bases left in between. This CDR3 comprises 14 residues. Per the germline V gene, CDR1 is SNHLY and CDR2 is FYNNEI. The CDR3 DNA sequence: TGTGCCAGCAGTGATAGCAGGGGCAATCAGCCCCAGCATTTT. Translating gives CASSDSRGNQPQHF.

The V gene is TRBV10-3, the J gene TRBJ1-2, with no clear D. Germline V gene sequence: CDR1 ENHRY, CDR2 SYGVKD. CDR3 length equals 13 residues. V shed 3 bases and J shed 8 bases, with 13 bases lying between them. CDR3 in amino acids: CAISEEGFEGYTF. The CDR3 DNA reads TGTGCCATCAGTGAAGAGGGTTTCGAAGGCTACACCTTC.

The CDR3 sequence: CAWTLSNTGELFF. The CDR3 region has the DNA TGTGCCTGGACCCTCTCGAACACCGGGGAGCTGTTTTTT. This rearrangement joins TRBV30 to TRBJ2-2, with D unclear. The CDR3 runs to 13 residues. Deletions cut 4 bases from V and 0 bases from J, with 6 bases between. CDR1 is GTSNPN and CDR2 is SVGIG in the germline V gene (reference sequence). Full variable domain (remainder filled in from reference TRBV30 and TRBJ2-2): SQTIHQWPATLVQPVGSPLSLECTVEGTSNPNLYWYRQAAGRGLQLLFYSVGIGQISSEVPQNLSASRPQDRQFILSSKKLLLSDSGFYLCAWTLSNTGELFFGEGSRLTVL.

This chain links TRBV5-6 with TRBJ1-2; D gene unclear. Germline V CDR1 and CDR2: SGHDT, YYEEEE. CDR3 length: 12 residues. Trimming stripped 0 bases from V and 8 bases from J, with 8 bases between. CDR3 nucleotides: TGTGCCAGCAGCTTGGGGAGAGACGGCTACACCTTC. Translating it yields CASSLGRDGYTF.

The genes are TRBV24-1 and TRBJ2-7; a possible D gene is TRBD1 (6 bases). V lost 3 bases to trimming and J lost 4 bases, with 9 bases between them. Germline V gene lookup returns CDR1 KGHDR and CDR2 SFDVKD. This CDR3 comprises 13 residues. The CDR3 nucleotides are TGTGCCACCAGTGATGCAGACAGGTACGAGCAGTACTTC. This gives the protein CATSDADRYEQYF.

This chain connects TRBV16 to TRBJ2-7; TRBD2 matches 14 bases. The V gene's germline CDR1 is KGHSY and CDR2 FQNENV. With V trimmed by 4 bases and J by 10 bases, 9 bases remained unmatched. The CDR3 is 15 amino acids. The CDR3 DNA reads as TGTGCCAGCAGCCCCCTGACTAGCGGGGGGGTCGAACAGTACTTC. Translating it yields CASSPLTSGGVEQYF.

This sequence joins TRBV4-1 and TRBJ1-6; D not certain. V lost 2 bases to trimming and J lost 9 bases, with 11 bases between them. Per germline, CDR1 MGHRA and CDR2 YSYEKL. This CDR3 has 14 residues. DNA for the CDR3: TGCGCCAGCAGCCAATTTCAGTACAGTTCACCCCTCCACTTT. Its translation is CASSQFQYSSPLHF.